This T cell receptor (beta chain) was profiled in a study of T cells after yellow fever vaccination. Trimming at V came to 0 bases and at J to 0 bases, leaving 4 bases not matched to a gene. This CDR3 contains 16 residues. Germline CDR1 and CDR2: DFQATT and SNEGSKA (reference sequence). TCRdb reanalysed the 5' RACE reads using MiXCR and keeps one entry per CDR3 protein. In the table there are around 610,000 distinct CDR3 sequences, approximately 13% of which are singletons. The clonotype was recovered from a man under 40 who received the YFV17D yellow fever vaccine. Sequences were derived from PBMCs, sampled on the day of the yellow fever booster vaccination. The J gene is TRBJ2-1, the V gene TRBV20-1, with 8 bases that match TRBD2. The CDR3 region is CSARELAGSSYNEQFF. CDR3 nucleotide sequence: TGCAGTGCTAGAGAGTTAGCGGGAAGCTCCTACAATGAGCAGTTCTTC.